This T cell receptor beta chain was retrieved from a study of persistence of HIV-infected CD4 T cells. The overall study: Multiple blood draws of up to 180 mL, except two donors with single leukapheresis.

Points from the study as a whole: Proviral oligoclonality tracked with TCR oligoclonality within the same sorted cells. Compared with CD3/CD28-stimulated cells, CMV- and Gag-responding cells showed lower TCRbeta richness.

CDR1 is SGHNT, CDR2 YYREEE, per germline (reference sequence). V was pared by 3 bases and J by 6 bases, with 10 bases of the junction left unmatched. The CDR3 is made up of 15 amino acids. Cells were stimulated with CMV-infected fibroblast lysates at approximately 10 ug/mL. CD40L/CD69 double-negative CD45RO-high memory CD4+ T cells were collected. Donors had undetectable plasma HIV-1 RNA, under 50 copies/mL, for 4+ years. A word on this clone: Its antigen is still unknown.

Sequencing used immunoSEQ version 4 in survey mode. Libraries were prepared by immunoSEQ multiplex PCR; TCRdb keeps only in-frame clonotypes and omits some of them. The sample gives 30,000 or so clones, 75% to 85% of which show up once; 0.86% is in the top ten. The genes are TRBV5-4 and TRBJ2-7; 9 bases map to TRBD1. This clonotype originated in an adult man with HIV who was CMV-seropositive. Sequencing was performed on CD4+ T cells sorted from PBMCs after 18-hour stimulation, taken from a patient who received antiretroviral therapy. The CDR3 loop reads CASSSGQGSWVEQYF. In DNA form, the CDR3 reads TGTGCCAGCAGCTCGGGACAGGGCTCATGGGTCGAGCAGTACTTC.